Presented here are 20 T cell receptor beta chains from one specimen sequenced in a study of blood T cell repertoires in COVID-19. Here immunoSEQ multiplex PCR was the method, and the copy in TCRdb shows in-frame clones only, minus some. The sample shows 55,000 to 75,000 clones, 85% to 90% of them seen only once. Input material: peripheral blood. All receptors derive from a human donor in a cohort sampled during active COVID-19.

The chain recombines TRBV19 with TRBJ1-1; 10 bases align to TRBD1. Germline CDR1 LNHDA, CDR2 SQIVND (reference sequence). There are 13 residues in the CDR3. The V segment lost 5 bases and the J segment 6 bases; nucleotides outside the gene matches: 3. In DNA, the CDR3 is TGTGCCAGTAGTGACAGGGGGCTGGCTGAAGCTTTCTTT. It yields the protein CASSDRGLAEAFF.

This clone has more than one count but fewer than ten. The CDR3 here is CASSQDQLLLSPLHF. CDR3 DNA sequence: TGTGCCAGCAGCCAAGATCAACTTCTGCTTTCACCCCTCCACTTT. J is TRBJ1-6 and V is TRBV4-2; D uncertain. The ends were cut back, 0 bases at V and 9 bases at J, with 12 bases in the middle. CDR1 and CDR2 from the germline V gene are LGHNA and YNFKEQ. The CDR3 has 15 residues.

For the CDR3, the DNA is TGTGCCAGCAGTCAGGGACAGGGGCAAAATGAGCAGTTCTTC. It specifies CASSQGQGQNEQFF. This sequence joins TRBV6-5 and TRBJ2-1; 10 bases are a match to TRBD1. Germline V gives CDR1 MNHEY, CDR2 SVGAGI. The CDR3 loop spans 14 amino acids. Losses at the gene ends were 5 bases for V and 7 bases for J; bases not matched to a gene: 5.

This clone showed up just a few times. The chain employs TRBV14 and TRBJ2-1; D uncertain. Trimming pared 6 bases from V and 0 bases from J, leaving 12 bases between. The CDR3 totals 15 residues. Germline V lookup: CDR1 SGHDN, CDR2 FVKESK. The CDR3 reads CASRESWSSYNEQFF. The CDR3 nucleotides are TGTGCCAGCAGGGAAAGCTGGAGCTCCTACAATGAGCAGTTCTTC.

This clone was detected once. This rearrangement joins TRBV19 to TRBJ1-1; unclear D gene. Germline CDR1 reads LNHDA; CDR2 reads SQIVND (reference sequence). V was clipped by 3 bases and J by 1 base, with 9 bases between them. CDR3 size: 14 residues. Here the CDR3 DNA reads TGTGCCAGTAGTATCGGGATGGGGAACACTGAAGCTTTCTTT. Amino acid sequence: CASSIGMGNTEAFF.

V and J are TRBV7-2 and TRBJ2-4; 9 bases line up with TRBD1. Germline lookup yields CDR1 SGHTA and CDR2 FQGNSA. V trimming: 3 bases; J trimming: 7 bases; junction bases outside the gene matches: 4. The CDR3 is 14 residues long. CDR3 DNA sequence: TGTGCCAGCAGCTTCGACAGGGGGGGTAACATTCAGTACTTC. The encoded protein is CASSFDRGGNIQYF.

V and J are TRBV6-2 or TRBV6-3 and TRBJ2-7, with D tentatively TRBD2 (5 bases). Trimming shortened V by 2 bases and J by 6 bases, and 11 bases separated the two germline ends. In germline, CDR1 is MNHEY, CDR2 SVGEGT. CDR3 length: 13 residues. CDR3 sequence (DNA): TGTGCCAGCAGTTACATCAACAGCGGCGAGCAGTACTTC. It translates to CASSYINSGEQYF.

The chain joins TRBV5-6 to TRBJ2-5, with 7 bases matching TRBD1. J was trimmed by 4 bases and V by 2 bases; bases with no gene match: 5. This CDR3 is 14 amino acids long. Germline V gene data show CDR1 as SGHDT and CDR2 as YYEEEE. The CDR3 DNA is TGTGCCAGCAGCTTACAGGGGTTCCGAGAGACCCAGTACTTC. Its translation: CASSLQGFRETQYF.

The CDR3 sequence is CASSPVAGQYEQYF. The CDR3 DNA sequence: TGTGCCAGCAGCCCAGTAGCGGGGCAGTACGAGCAGTACTTC. This chain joins TRBV7-2 and TRBJ2-7, with 8 nucleotides matching TRBD2. Trimming cost V 5 bases and J 4 bases; bases outside gene matches: 7. The germline V gene encodes CDR1 SGHTA and CDR2 FQGNSA. The CDR3 is 14 amino acids.

This clone was seen a few times. This chain connects TRBV5-1 to TRBJ1-1; no firm D call. CDR1 and CDR2 (germline): SGHRS, YFSETQ. The CDR3 loop spans 16 amino acids. V shed 0 bases and J shed 1 base, with 13 bases lying between them. The CDR3 loop reads CASSLGPELRNTEAFF. The CDR3 nucleotides are TGCGCCAGCAGCTTGGGGCCAGAACTACGGAACACTGAAGCTTTCTTT.

This clone was counted only a few times. V usage is TRBV19 and J usage is TRBJ2-7, with TRBD1 matching over 8 bases. Trimming took 1 base from V and 5 from J; bases not matched to a gene: 4. The CDR3 runs to 14 residues. Germline V gene data show CDR1 as LNHDA and CDR2 as SQIVND (reference sequence). CDR3 sequence reads: CASSIVAGGNEQYF. The CDR3 bases are TGTGCCAGTAGTATAGTTGCAGGGGGCAACGAGCAGTACTTC.

The rearrangement joins TRBV4-3 to TRBJ1-3; no reliable D call. With 3 bases removed from V and 0 bases from J, the gap between germline ends came to 9 bases. Germline values: CDR1 LGHNA, CDR2 YSLEER. The length of the CDR3 is 15 residues. The CDR3 sequence: CASSHDAGSGNTIYF. CDR3 DNA sequence: TGCGCCAGCAGCCACGACGCGGGCTCTGGAAACACCATATATTTT.

On this clone: A read error may produce the germline difference seen at one junction end. This chain uses TRBV19 with TRBJ2-1; TRBD2 matches 8 bases. The CDR3 sequence is 15 residues long. From germline, CDR1 is LNHDA and CDR2 SQIVND (reference sequence). The CDR3 protein is CASSIAGIPGHEQFF. The DNA of the CDR3 is TGTGCCAGTAGCATAGCGGGAATCCCAGGTCATGAGCAGTTCTTC.

The chain combines TRBV7-8 with TRBJ2-2; D is unresolved. Deletions cut 1 base from V and 0 bases from J, with 3 bases between. Germline V lookup: CDR1 SGHVS, CDR2 FQNEAQ. The CDR3 covers 14 residues. CDR3 protein: CASSLDTNTGELFF. The CDR3 nucleotides read TGTGCCAGCAGCTTAGACACGAACACCGGGGAGCTGTTTTTT.

The V gene is TRBV5-1, the J gene TRBJ1-4; possible D gene TRBD1, 6 bases. V dropped 3 bases and J dropped 2 bases, with 23 bases sitting between them. From germline, CDR1 is SGHRS and CDR2 YFSETQ. The CDR3 is 19 residues long. The CDR3 is CASSSSETGTRWTNEKLFF. The CDR3 DNA reads as TGCGCCAGCAGCTCCTCCGAGACAGGTACTCGATGGACTAATGAAAAACTGTTTTTT.

The CDR3 spells CASSLGMDSVNSPLHF. Here the CDR3 DNA reads TGTGCCAGCAGCTTAGGGATGGACAGCGTGAATTCACCCCTCCACTTT. V is TRBV11-2 and J is TRBJ1-6; D is perhaps TRBD1 (6 bases). The length of the CDR3 is 16 residues. The V gene's germline CDR1 is SGHAT and CDR2 FQNNGV. Trimming shortened V by 1 base and J by 7 bases, and 14 bases separated the two germline ends.

The chain combines TRBV11-2 with TRBJ2-1; TRBD1 might be the D (6 bases). The CDR3 contains 16 residues. Germline V gene lookup returns CDR1 SGHAT and CDR2 FQNNGV. Trimming took off 3 bases at V and 3 bases at J, with 15 bases between the two ends. The CDR3 DNA reads TGTGCCAGCAGCTTTCTCCAGGGGCCGTTCTACAATGAGCAGTTCTTC. This codes for CASSFLQGPFYNEQFF.

This chain links TRBV4-1 with TRBJ2-7; weak D call: TRBD1 (6 bases). CDR1 is MGHRA, CDR2 YSYEKL, per germline. Trimming pared 3 bases from V and 0 bases from J, leaving 12 bases between. CDR3 length equals 15 residues. CDR3 in DNA: TGCGCCAGCAGCCACCCAGGGGCTATCTCCTACGAGCAGTACTTC. Translation gives CASSHPGAISYEQYF.

V and J are TRBV20-1 and TRBJ2-7; 12 bases match TRBD2. The germline gives CDR1 DFQATT, CDR2 SNEGSKA (reference sequence). This CDR3 has 15 residues. Germline trimming cut 3 bases from V and 6 bases from J; bases unmatched to any gene: 9. CDR3 bases: TGCAGTGCTAGTAGAACGACTAGCGGGAGTTTCGAGCAGTACTTC. Its translation is CSASRTTSGSFEQYF.

The chain couples TRBV28 to TRBJ1-1; 9 bases are shared with TRBD1. CDR3 size: 13 residues. V lost 8 bases to trimming and J lost 6 bases; unmatched junction nucleotides: 7. The germline V gene has CDR1 MDHEN and CDR2 SYDVKM. Written as DNA, the CDR3 is TGTGCCAGCTGGGACAGGGCGAAAGCTGAAGCTTTCTTT. Translated: CASWDRAKAEAFF.